The 13 T cell receptor beta chains presented below share a single source sample, sequenced in a study of blood T cell repertoires in COVID-19. The protocol was immunoSEQ multiplex PCR, while the TCRdb copy is restricted to in-frame clones and leaves out a portion. The sample includes 140,000 to 150,000 clones, 81% of them seen just once. The sequenced sample consisted of peripheral blood. The receptors come from a human donor with acute or convalescent COVID-19. The donor label of this sample is uncertain.

V usage is TRBV14 and J usage is TRBJ1-1, with unresolved D. V shed 0 bases and J shed 8 bases, with 13 bases lying between them. The CDR3 consists of 14 residues. Germline V gene data show CDR1 as SGHDN and CDR2 as FVKESK. The CDR3 here is CASSQDLRGWEAFF. The CDR3 nucleotides read TGTGCCAGCAGCCAAGATCTACGGGGTTGGGAAGCTTTCTTT.

V usage is TRBV18 and J usage is TRBJ2-7; D gene uncertain. The V gene's germline CDR1 is KGHSH and CDR2 LQKENI. The V end was cut by 3 bases, the J end by 3 bases, with 12 bases between. The CDR3 runs to 14 residues. The CDR3 nucleotides are TGTGCCAGCTCACCTTACTCTTCCAACTACGAGCAGTACTTC. It is translated as CASSPYSSNYEQYF.

This clone was seen more than once but under ten times. This CDR3 reads CASSWGGNYGYTF. The DNA for the CDR3 is TGTGCCAGCAGCTGGGGCGGTAACTATGGCTACACCTTC. This chain uses TRBV5-4 with TRBJ1-2; perhaps TRBD1 as D (5 bases). This CDR3 region has 13 residues. In germline, CDR1 is SGHNT, CDR2 YYREEE (reference sequence). V lost 3 bases and J lost 1, with 7 bases in between. Filled out from reference TRBV5-4 and TRBJ1-2, the complete variable domain reads ETGVTQSPTHLIKTRGQQVTLRCSSQSGHNTVSWYQQALGQGPQFIFQYYREEENGRGNFPPRFSGLQFPNYSSELNVNALELDDSALYLCASSWGGNYGYTFGSGTRLTVV.

The chain has TRBV2 and TRBJ1-2, with D possibly being TRBD1 (6 bases). The germline gives CDR1 SNHLY, CDR2 FYNNEI. Between the trimmed V and J ends, which lost 1 base and 10 bases, there was a span of 16 bases. CDR3 size: 14 residues. The CDR3 sequence: CASSEGTGLIDYTF. CDR3 DNA sequence: TGTGCCAGCAGTGAAGGAACAGGGCTTATCGACTACACCTTC.

The V gene is TRBV27, the J gene TRBJ2-3, with D perhaps TRBD2 (7 bases). This CDR3 comprises 14 residues. Per the germline V gene, CDR1 is MNHEY and CDR2 is SMNVEV (reference sequence). Trimming left V 3 bases short and J 4 bases short, with 11 bases between. CDR3 region: CASSFVGGPDTQYF. The DNA for the CDR3 is TGTGCCAGCAGTTTCGTGGGGGGGCCAGATACGCAGTATTTT.

The V and J genes are TRBV5-6 and TRBJ1-6; possibly TRBD1 for D (5 bases). CDR1 is SGHDT and CDR2 is YYEEEE in the germline V gene. Trimming stripped 0 bases from V and 0 bases from J, with 7 bases between. The CDR3 contains 16 residues. CDR3 residues: CASSLGQRSYNSPLHF. The CDR3 DNA sequence: TGTGCCAGCAGCTTGGGACAGCGCTCCTATAATTCACCCCTCCACTTT.

This chain joins TRBV5-5 and TRBJ2-1; TRBD1 matches at 10 bases. The CDR3 runs to 17 residues. Per germline, CDR1 SGHKS and CDR2 YYEKEE (reference sequence). J was trimmed by 4 bases and V by 2 bases; bases with no gene match: 9. CDR3 DNA sequence: TGTGCCAGCAGCTTCGGCTGGGACAGGGGAGGGTACAATGAGCAGTTCTTC. Translated: CASSFGWDRGGYNEQFF.

This clone was seen once. This rearrangement joins TRBV4-2 to TRBJ1-6, with 7 bases aligning to TRBD1. After removal of 0 bases from V and 12 bases from J, the junction contained 11 bases not matched to a gene. CDR3 length: 16 amino acids. In germline, CDR1 is LGHNA, CDR2 YNFKEQ. Here the CDR3 DNA reads TGTGCCAGCAGCCAAGAAGTAGGGCAGGGGGATTTACCCCTCCACTTT. It codes for CASSQEVGQGDLPLHF.

On this clone: One junction end disagrees with the germline gene, perhaps due to a read error. The chain couples TRBV5-6 to TRBJ1-1; D remains unclear. CDR1 and CDR2 (germline): SGHDT, YYEEEE. The CDR3 is 12 residues long. The CDR3 nucleotides are TGTGCCAGCAGCTTAAAAAACATTGAAGCTTTCTTT. Translating gives CASSLKNIEAFF.

The count of this clone is one. This rearrangement joins TRBV5-4 to TRBJ2-2, with D perhaps TRBD1 (6 bases). This CDR3 comprises 14 residues. CDR1 and CDR2 (germline): SGHNT, YYREEE (reference sequence). V was clipped by 4 bases and J by 5 bases, with 12 bases between them. The CDR3, as DNA: TGTGCCAGCAGCACAGAGGGGGAAACCGGGGAGCTGTTTTTT. Translated: CASSTEGETGELFF.

This sequence joins TRBV5-1 and TRBJ1-3; D is unclear. V lost 6 bases and J lost 4, with 5 bases in between. Germline CDR1 reads SGHRS; CDR2 reads YFSETQ. CDR3 length: 11 amino acids. The CDR3 region has the DNA TGCGCCAGCATGGAGGGAAACACCATATATTTT. This sequence encodes CASMEGNTIYF.

The CDR3: CASSPRDSRQPQHF. The CDR3 coding sequence is TGTGCCAGCAGTCCCAGGGACTCGAGGCAGCCCCAGCATTTT. The chain uses TRBV27 and TRBJ1-5; D possibly corresponds to TRBD1 (5 bases). The ends were cut back, 5 bases at V and 7 bases at J, with 15 bases in the middle. Germline CDR1 and CDR2: MNHEY and SMNVEV (reference sequence). The length of the CDR3 is 14 residues.

The chain uses TRBV3-1 (or the pseudogene TRBV3-2) and TRBJ1-1; weak D call: TRBD1 (6 bases). CDR1 and CDR2 from the germline V gene are LGHDT and YNNKEL (reference sequence). The CDR3 runs to 17 residues. V lost 1 base to trimming and J lost 2 bases, with 17 bases between them. The CDR3 DNA reads TGTGCCAGCAGCCAAGGGACAGCTTGGGGGTTAAACACTGAAGCTTTCTTT. Encoded protein: CASSQGTAWGLNTEAFF.